This TCR beta chain comes out of a study of vaccination effects on CD4 cells after COVID-19. Notes on this clone: Its target is unknown.

With the ViraFEST assay, the study expanded antigen-specific CD4+ T cells using viral peptide pools, then sequenced them. With roughly 9 days of culture completed, CD4+ T cells were isolated. The repertoire was sequenced with immunoSEQ multiplex PCR; TCRdb's copy has only in-frame clones and lacks some. The repertoire consists of some 79,000 clones, with about 70% occurring once and the leading ten covering 1.5% to 2%. V dropped 3 bases and J dropped 3; count of bases not matched to a gene: 2. This CDR3 is 14 amino acids long. CDR1 KGHSH and CDR2 LQKENI come from the germline V gene. This TCR was sampled from a human donor who received a COVID-19 vaccine. The chain is built from TRBV18 and TRBJ1-5; 7 bases map to TRBD1. Here the sequenced sample was CD4+ T cells from PBMCs cultured with HCoV-229E spike peptides, taken before COVID-19 vaccination. CDR3 DNA: TGTGCCAGCTCACCGGGACAGCTCAATCAGCCCCAGCATTTT. It codes for CASSPGQLNQPQHF.